The 4 T cell receptor beta chains below all came from one sample that was sequenced in a study of memory CD4+ T cells and cytomegalovirus serostatus. This table comes from immunoSEQ multiplex PCR, and its TCRdb copy is limited to in-frame clones, with some not included. Altogether approximately 46,000 clones are present, around three quarters being singletons, with the ten largest covering 1.1%. Single viable CD3+CD4+CD8-CD45RO+ cells were sorted as the memory CD4+ T cells. Sequenced sample: memory CD4+ T cells from blood. The receptors originated from an adult in good health and CMV-seronegative.

V gene TRBV30 combines with J gene TRBJ2-3; 14 bases fit TRBD2. V was clipped by 5 bases and J by 0 bases; unmatched bases: 10. Germline CDR1 and CDR2: GTSNPN and SVGIG (reference sequence). The CDR3 spans 18 residues. CDR3 in amino acids: CAWWKTRTSGRSTDTQYF. The CDR3 coding sequence is TGTGCCTGGTGGAAAACCCGGACTAGCGGGAGGAGCACAGATACGCAGTATTTT.

V usage is TRBV30 and J usage is TRBJ1-1; 9 bases match TRBD1. This CDR3 region has 13 residues. The trim removed 3 bases at V and 4 bases at J, leaving 3 bases unmatched. Germline V gene data show CDR1 as GTSNPN and CDR2 as SVGIG (reference sequence). As DNA, the CDR3 is TGTGCCTGGAGCCGGGACAGGGCCACTGAAGCTTTCTTT. It is translated as CAWSRDRATEAFF.

The rearrangement links TRBV7-9 to TRBJ1-4, with D uncertain. CDR1 SEHNR and CDR2 FQNEAQ come from the germline V gene (reference sequence). Between the trimmed V and J ends, which lost 2 bases and 0 bases, there was a span of 7 bases. CDR3 size: 15 residues. The CDR3 spells CASSLLTATNEKLFF. CDR3 DNA: TGTGCCAGCAGCTTACTGACGGCAACTAATGAAAAACTGTTTTTT. The full variable domain, with the rest looked up from reference TRBV7-9 and TRBJ1-4, is DTGVSQNPRHKITKRGQNVTFRCDPISEHNRLYWYRQTLGQGPEFLTYFQNEAQLEKSRLLSDRFSAERPKGSFSTLEIQRTEQGDSAMYLCASSLLTATNEKLFFGSGTQLSVL.

V gene TRBV6-6 combines with J gene TRBJ2-2, with D uncertain. The ends were cut back, 7 bases at V and 6 bases at J, with 12 bases in the middle. CDR3 length: 13 residues. Looked up from germline, CDR1 is MNHNY and CDR2 is SVGAGI (reference sequence). CDR3 DNA: TGTGCCAGCACCCTAAGTACATCCGGGGAGCTGTTTTTT. Its protein product is CASTLSTSGELFF.